What follows are 21 T cell receptor beta chains derived from one specimen sequenced in a study of cytomegalovirus exposure and HLA in healthy donors. It was with 60 Vbeta and 13 Jbeta primers that the PCR ran. Sequencing was performed with immunoSEQ multiplex PCR; in TCRdb, only in-frame clones are kept and a portion is missing. The sample shows 150,000 to 200,000 clones, more than 70% of them seen only once. Sequenced input: PBMCs. Source of these receptors: a man aged 35 to 55 in good health and CMV-seropositive.

The chain couples TRBV7-9 to TRBJ2-5, with 11 bases fitting TRBD2. CDR3 length: 15 amino acids. After removal of 4 bases from V and 4 bases from J, the junction contained 5 bases not matched to a gene. CDR1 and CDR2 from the germline V gene are SEHNR and FQNEAQ (reference sequence). The CDR3: CASSSPTSGRETQYF. As DNA, the CDR3 is TGTGCCAGCAGCTCCCCCACTAGCGGGAGAGAGACCCAGTACTTC.

The gene calls are TRBV9 and TRBJ2-3; the match to TRBD2 covers 8 bases. Germline V gene data show CDR1 as SGDLS and CDR2 as YYNGEE. CDR3 length equals 16 residues. The ends lost 1 base at V and 5 bases at J; junction bases unmatched: 9. The chain's CDR3 is CASSVRAGGNKDTQYF. CDR3 DNA: TGTGCCAGCAGCGTAAGGGCGGGAGGTAATAAAGATACGCAGTATTTT.

The J gene is TRBJ1-1, the V gene TRBV2; the D is unclear. The CDR3 has 11 residues. V dropped 8 bases and J dropped 10 bases, with 14 bases sitting between them. CDR1 and CDR2 (germline): SNHLY, FYNNEI. The CDR3 DNA reads TGTGCCAGCCCCGGGTCCCGGGGAGCTTTCTTT. It translates to CASPGSRGAFF. The full variable domain, with the rest looked up from reference TRBV2 and TRBJ1-1, is EPEVTQTPSHQVTQMGQEVILRCVPISNHLYFYWYRQILGQKVEFLVSFYNNEISEKSEIFDDQFSVERPDGSNFTLKIRSTKLEDSAMYFCASPGSRGAFFGQGTRLTVV.

The chain combines TRBV15 with TRBJ1-2; a weak D match, TRBD1 (5 bases). The CDR3 is made up of 15 amino acids. Per the germline V gene, CDR1 is LNHNV and CDR2 is YYDKDF (reference sequence). V was pared by 5 bases and J by 4 bases, with 17 bases between. This chain's CDR3 is CATSRPSGGRYGYTF. The CDR3 nucleotides are TGTGCCACCAGCCGACCATCCGGGGGTCGCTATGGCTACACCTTC.

This chain uses TRBV5-1 with TRBJ2-1; 7 positions agree with TRBD1. This CDR3 comprises 16 residues. CDR1 and CDR2 from the germline V gene are SGHRS and YFSETQ. V lost 1 base and J lost 8; bases outside the gene matches: 12. As DNA, the CDR3 is TGCGCCAGCAGCTTGTCAGGGACAGTCAGGATCGATGAGCAGTTCTTC. As protein: CASSLSGTVRIDEQFF.

The chain couples TRBV7-2 to TRBJ2-7, with a weak D call TRBD1 (6 bases). Trimming stripped 1 base from V and 0 bases from J, with 19 bases between. CDR3 length: 18 amino acids. Germline V gene data show CDR1 as SGHTA and CDR2 as FQGNSA. The CDR3 protein is CASSLGWVQGPLSYEQYF. CDR3 sequence (DNA): TGTGCCAGCAGCTTAGGGTGGGTACAGGGCCCCCTCTCCTACGAGCAGTACTTC. The complete variable domain, with remaining parts taken from reference TRBV7-2 and TRBJ2-7, reads GAGVSQSPSNKVTEKGKDVELRCDPISGHTALYWYRQSLGQGLEFLIYFQGNSAPDKSGLPSDRFSAERTGGSVSTLTIQRTQQEDSAVYLCASSLGWVQGPLSYEQYFGPGTRLTVT.

Remarks on this clone: The sample has other DNA sequences that encode this CDR3 too. The chain employs TRBV28 and TRBJ1-2; 7 nucleotides match TRBD1. J lost 12 bases, V lost 1 base, and 11 bases had no gene match. The CDR3 consists of 14 residues. Germline loops: CDR1 MDHEN, CDR2 SYDVKM. This CDR3 is CASSLSLRQGADTF. In DNA form, the CDR3 reads TGTGCCAGCAGTTTATCCCTTCGACAGGGAGCGGACACCTTC.

Worth noting for this clone: The junction shows a germline mismatch at one end, possibly a read error. The gene calls are TRBV7-7 and TRBJ2-5, with 11 positions matching TRBD2. The germline CDR1 and CDR2 sequences are SSHAT and FNYEAQ (reference sequence). The CDR3 extends over 17 amino acids. DNA for the CDR3: TGTGCTAGCAGCTCAACTAGGCTAGCGGGAGGTCAAGAGACCCAGTACTTC. This encodes CASSSTRLAGGQETQYF.

V and J are TRBV10-1 and TRBJ1-3, with TRBD1 matching 8 bases. Germline V CDR1 and CDR2: WNHNN, SYGVQD (reference sequence). V lost 0 bases and J lost 0; bases outside the gene matches: 7. The CDR3 runs 18 residues. Here the CDR3 DNA reads TGCGCCAGCAGTGAGTCCTGGCGACAGGGGACCTCTGGAAACACCATATATTTT. Protein: CASSESWRQGTSGNTIYF.

This sequence joins TRBV4-1 and TRBJ2-3; 8 nucleotides match TRBD2. V trimming: 1 base; J trimming: 4 bases; junction bases outside the gene matches: 7. This CDR3 is 16 amino acids long. The germline V gene encodes CDR1 MGHRA and CDR2 YSYEKL. In nucleotides, the CDR3 is TGCGCCAGCAGCCAAGGGCCGGGACTAGGCGCAGATACGCAGTATTTT. This codes for CASSQGPGLGADTQYF.

CDR3 loop: CASSLREREAVSYEQYF. The DNA for the CDR3 is TGTGCCAGCAGCTTAAGAGAGCGGGAGGCCGTATCCTACGAGCAGTACTTC. The gene calls are TRBV7-2 and TRBJ2-7, with 9 positions matching TRBD2. V was pared by 2 bases and J by 1 base, with 9 bases of the junction left unmatched. Germline CDR1 SGHTA, CDR2 FQGNSA. The CDR3 covers 17 residues.

The rearrangement uses TRBV2 and TRBJ2-3; 8 bases line up with TRBD2. V shed 4 bases, J shed 3 bases, and the junction held 6 bases outside the gene matches. CDR1 and CDR2 (germline): SNHLY, FYNNEI. This CDR3 has 15 residues. The CDR3 sequence is CASSVGAGETDTQYF. The CDR3 DNA reads as TGTGCCAGCAGTGTGGGAGCGGGAGAAACAGATACGCAGTATTTT.

The rearrangement uses TRBV18 and TRBJ2-7, with 8 bases matching TRBD2. J lost 1 base, V lost 2 bases, and 7 bases had no gene match. The CDR3 totals 16 residues. CDR1 and CDR2 (germline): KGHSH, LQKENI. The CDR3 reads CASSPWSGSSSYEQYF. DNA of the CDR3: TGTGCCAGCTCACCATGGAGCGGGAGTTCGTCCTACGAGCAGTACTTC.

This clone was counted only a few times. The V gene is TRBV6-6, the J gene TRBJ1-2; D is unresolved. Germline lookup yields CDR1 MNHNY and CDR2 SVGAGI (reference sequence). V was cut by 2 bases and J by 3 bases, with 7 bases left in between. The CDR3 has 13 residues. CDR3 bases: TGTGCCAGCAGTTACGAGAGGGACTATGGCTACACCTTC. Its translation is CASSYERDYGYTF.

The rearrangement joins TRBV28 to TRBJ2-3; 8 bases fit TRBD2. This CDR3 contains 15 residues. V lost 6 bases to trimming and J lost 6 bases; unmatched junction nucleotides: 11. The germline CDR1 and CDR2 sequences are MDHEN and SYDVKM. The CDR3 reads CASRNRLAKWDTQYF. CDR3 DNA sequence: TGTGCCAGCAGAAATAGACTAGCGAAGTGGGATACGCAGTATTTT. The full variable domain, in which reference TRBV28 and TRBJ2-3 provide the parts outside the CDR3, is DVKVTQSSRYLVKRTGEKVFLECVQDMDHENMFWYRQDPGLGLRLIYFSYDVKMKEKGDIPEGYSVSREKKERFSLILESASTNQTSMYLCASRNRLAKWDTQYFGPGTRLTVL.

The chain recombines TRBV11-2 with TRBJ2-7, with unresolved D. Germline-derived CDR1 and CDR2 are SGHAT and FQNNGV. Trimming removed 0 bases from V and 6 bases from J, with 6 bases in between. The CDR3 has 12 residues. DNA for the CDR3: TGTGCCAGCAGCTTAGATCTGTCCGAGCAGTACTTC. It encodes CASSLDLSEQYF.

This chain joins TRBV7-9 and TRBJ1-2, with TRBD1 matching 10 bases. This CDR3 is 14 amino acids long. Trimming cost V 5 bases and J 4 bases; bases outside gene matches: 4. Germline V CDR1 and CDR2: SEHNR, FQNEAQ (reference sequence). Here the CDR3 reads CASSQGQGSYGYTF. The CDR3 coding sequence is TGTGCCAGCAGCCAGGGACAGGGGAGCTATGGCTACACCTTC.

This chain links TRBV5-1 with TRBJ2-3; 7 positions match TRBD2. The CDR3 contains 16 residues. Germline V gene data show CDR1 as SGHRS and CDR2 as YFSETQ. V gave up 0 bases and J gave up 5 bases; unmatched junction bases: 9. For the CDR3, the DNA is TGCGCCAGCAGCTTGGCCCCAGCGGGAACGGAAGATACGCAGTATTTT. This gives the protein CASSLAPAGTEDTQYF.

This clone came up a few times. The chain joins TRBV10-2 to TRBJ1-1, with D perhaps TRBD1 (6 bases). The CDR3 spans 15 residues. Trimming pared 5 bases from V and 0 bases from J, leaving 13 bases between. The germline V gene has CDR1 WSHSY and CDR2 SAAADI. CDR3 sequence: CASSSPDRMNTEAFF. The CDR3 DNA follows: TGCGCCAGCAGTTCGCCCGACAGGATGAACACTGAAGCTTTCTTT.

V is TRBV28 and J is TRBJ2-3; 7 bases line up with TRBD2. Germline CDR1 reads MDHEN; CDR2 reads SYDVKM. J gave up 6 bases and V 2 bases, and 8 bases lay outside the gene matches. CDR3 length: 15 residues. The CDR3 protein is CASSLSEREGDTQYF. DNA for the CDR3: TGTGCCAGCAGTTTAAGTGAGCGGGAAGGTGATACGCAGTATTTT.

The J gene is TRBJ1-2, the V gene TRBV6-1; D call uncertain. Germline values: CDR1 MNHNS, CDR2 SASEGT. V shed 5 bases and J shed 8 bases, with 15 bases lying between them. CDR3 size: 13 residues. CDR3 nucleotide sequence: TGTGCCAGCAGTACCCCAAGAGTCCACGGCTACACCTTC. Protein: CASSTPRVHGYTF.